Listed here is a single T cell receptor beta chain. The data originate from a study of shared clonotypes between healthy human individuals. Under the authors' procedure: Junction-only sequences produced by ImmunoSEQ had no quality scores, so filtering differed. Assay used: immunoSEQ multiplex PCR; TCRdb lists only in-frame clones, some missing. Clonal size and the V and J genes are those of that table, whereas D and trimming came from the DNA. There are under 600,000 clones in the sample; 70% to 80% occur only once, and more than 10% lies in the top ten. Per germline, CDR1 MNHGY and CDR2 SAAAGT. The CDR3 totals 15 residues. With 4 bases removed from V and 0 bases from J, the gap between germline ends came to 10 bases.

This chain connects TRBV6-8 to TRBJ1-3; no clear D gene. Sequenced material: PBMCs. The sequence was obtained from a woman aged 35 to 49 in good health. Some clones in this sample may be carry-over from other donors' samples. As DNA, the CDR3 is TGTGCCAGCAGTTTCCCCGGGCTCTCTGGAAACACCATATATTTT. This gives the protein CASSFPGLSGNTIYF.